This record covers a single TCR beta chain. V was clipped by 6 bases and J by 3 bases; unmatched bases: 10. CDR1 and CDR2 (germline): SGHTA, FQGTGA. CDR3 length: 15 residues. Study processing details: Estimated nucleated cell counts came from reference gene primer amplification. Profiling relied on immunoSEQ multiplex PCR, and the TCRdb table lists in-frame clones only, not all of them. The V and J calls and clone size are taken from that table; D and trimming were inferred from the DNA. Among roughly 140,000 clones listed, around 89% were seen once. This specimen belongs to a study of blood T cell repertoires in COVID-19. Across the study: The cDNA or gDNA used as material had been derived from T cells, B-cell-depleted T cells, or PBMCs.

The study assigned cohorts using participant-reported clinical history. The clonotype was recovered from a woman aged 30 to 39 with acute COVID-19. Sequences were obtained from PBMCs or T cells enriched from blood (not recorded which). The J gene is TRBJ1-1, the V gene TRBV7-3; TRBD1 matches 7 bases. Here the CDR3 reads CASRAQGQLDTEAFF. The CDR3 DNA follows: TGTGCCAGCAGGGCGCAGGGACAGTTGGACACTGAAGCTTTCTTT.